This TCR beta chain was identified in a study of shared clonotypes between healthy human individuals. Measured with immunoSEQ multiplex PCR; TCRdb has only the in-frame clones, and not every one. The sample carries approximately 2,000,000 clones, about 93% recorded once. Per the germline V gene, CDR1 is SGHAT and CDR2 is FQNNGV. The CDR3 contains 17 residues. V lost 1 base and J lost 0; bases outside the gene matches: 7. CD45RO-negative, CCR7-selected cells formed the naive CD8 fraction, which excluded terminally differentiated effector memory CD45RA+ cells. The sample consisted of naive CD8+ T cells from PBMCs. The TCR was taken from a man aged 18 to 30 in good health. Some clones in this sample may be carry-over from other donors' samples. This chain connects TRBV11-2 to TRBJ2-7, with 9 bases fitting TRBD2. The CDR3 region is CASSLAAAGGTSYEQYF. The CDR3 DNA sequence: TGTGCCAGCAGCTTAGCCGCCGCGGGAGGGACCTCCTACGAGCAGTACTTC.